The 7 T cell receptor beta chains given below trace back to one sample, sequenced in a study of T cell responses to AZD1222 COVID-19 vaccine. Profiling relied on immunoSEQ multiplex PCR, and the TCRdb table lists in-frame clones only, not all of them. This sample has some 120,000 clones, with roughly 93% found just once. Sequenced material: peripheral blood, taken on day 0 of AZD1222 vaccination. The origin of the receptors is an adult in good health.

CDR3 in amino acids: CASSLPLRCYGYTF. The DNA for the CDR3 is TGCGCCAGCAGTCTCCCACTCAGATGCTATGGCTACACCTTC. The gene calls are TRBV23-1 and TRBJ1-2; D is undetermined. TRBV23-1 is assigned to the ORF class and has an uncertain function. This CDR3 spans 14 amino acids. Trimming pared 4 bases from V and 4 bases from J, leaving 13 bases between.

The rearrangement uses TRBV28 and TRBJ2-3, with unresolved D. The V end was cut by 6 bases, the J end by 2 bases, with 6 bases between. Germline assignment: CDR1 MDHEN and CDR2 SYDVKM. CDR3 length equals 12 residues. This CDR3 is CASSLITDTQYF. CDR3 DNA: TGTGCCAGCAGCCTGATCACAGATACGCAGTATTTT.

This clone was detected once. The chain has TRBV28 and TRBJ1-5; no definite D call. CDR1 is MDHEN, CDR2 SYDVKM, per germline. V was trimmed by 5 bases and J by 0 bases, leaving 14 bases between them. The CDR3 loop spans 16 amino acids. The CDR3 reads CASSNYWRDSNQPQHF. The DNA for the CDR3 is TGTGCCAGCAGTAATTATTGGCGAGATAGCAATCAGCCCCAGCATTTT.

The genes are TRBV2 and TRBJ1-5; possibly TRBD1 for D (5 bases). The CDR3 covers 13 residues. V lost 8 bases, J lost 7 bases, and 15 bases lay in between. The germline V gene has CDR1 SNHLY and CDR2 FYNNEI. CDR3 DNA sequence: TGTGCCAGCCTGGGGCAGGGAGACCAGCCCCAGCATTTT. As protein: CASLGQGDQPQHF.

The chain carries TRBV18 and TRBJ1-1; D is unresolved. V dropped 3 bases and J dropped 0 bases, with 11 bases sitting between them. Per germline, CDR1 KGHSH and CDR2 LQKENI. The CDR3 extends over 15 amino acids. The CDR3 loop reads CASSPPNNMNTEAFF. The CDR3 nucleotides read TGTGCCAGCTCACCCCCCAATAATATGAACACTGAAGCTTTCTTT.

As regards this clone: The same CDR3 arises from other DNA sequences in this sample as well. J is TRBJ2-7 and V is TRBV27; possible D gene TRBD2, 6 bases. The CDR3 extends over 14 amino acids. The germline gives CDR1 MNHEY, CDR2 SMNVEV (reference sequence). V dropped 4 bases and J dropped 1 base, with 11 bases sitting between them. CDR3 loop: CASSWGGDSYEQYF. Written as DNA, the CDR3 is TGTGCCAGCAGTTGGGGCGGGGATTCCTACGAGCAGTACTTC.

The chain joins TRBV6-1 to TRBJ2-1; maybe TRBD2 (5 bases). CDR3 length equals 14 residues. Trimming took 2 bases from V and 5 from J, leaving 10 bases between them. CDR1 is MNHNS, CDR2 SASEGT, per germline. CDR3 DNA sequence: TGTGCCAGCAGTGAATCCGCTAGCCACAATGAGCAGTTCTTC. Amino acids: CASSESASHNEQFF.